This T cell receptor (beta chain) stems from a study of T cell repertoires in cytomegalovirus infection. Overall study: HLA-B-restricted CMV epitopes that are well studied were used alongside recently identified HLA-C-restricted ones. Both CMV infection and a matching HLA type were indicated by public TCR beta signatures. General study findings and limits: Identification of carriers of CMV plus the relevant HLA was achieved through cumulative public TCR beta family frequency. The ex vivo response showed dominance by HLA-C-restricted CMV-specific TCR beta clonotypes.

The J segment lost 5 bases and the V segment lost 4 bases, leaving 13 bases of the junction unmatched. CDR3 size: 16 residues. CDR1 is SNHLY, CDR2 FYNNEI, per germline. Comments on this clonotype: Antigen specificity is unknown.

A single record per CDR3 protein comes from TCRdb applying MiXCR to the reads. The table includes roughly 920,000 distinct CDR3 sequences, roughly a third detected once. V is TRBV2 and J is TRBJ2-5, with 7 bases matching TRBD1. The sequencing here drew on cultured CD8+ T cells from PBMCs, taken from culture after CMV antigen stimulation. The sequence was collected from a human donor in good health (CMV status not recorded). Some clones in this sample may be carry-over from other donors' samples. The chain's CDR3 is CASSATGAPMGETQYF. The CDR3 DNA is TGTGCCAGCAGTGCAACAGGGGCCCCTATGGGTGAGACCCAGTACTTC.